Presented here are 9 T cell receptor beta chains from one specimen sequenced in a study of T cell clonotyping in hematopoietic cell transplantation. Clones were read by immunoSEQ multiplex PCR, and TCRdb kept only the in-frame ones, dropping some. This table holds 11,000 to 15,000 clones, about nine tenths found once. The sample was PBMCs, taken 100 days after allogeneic stem cell transplant. The receptors were gathered from a male patient in his fifties or sixties who had an allogeneic stem cell transplant from an unrelated donor, so T cells may come from the graft donor. Some clones in this sample may be carry-over from other donors' samples.

The gene calls are TRBV29-1 and TRBJ2-3; 9 bases map to TRBD2. J was trimmed by 1 base and V by 8 bases; bases with no gene match: 13. CDR1 and CDR2 from the germline V gene are SQVTM and ANQGSEA. The CDR3 consists of 16 residues. CDR3 amino acids: CSLRTREGGGTDTQYF. CDR3 DNA sequence: TGCAGCCTCAGGACGCGGGAGGGAGGGGGCACAGATACGCAGTATTTT.

The chain links TRBV2 to TRBJ2-3; maybe TRBD2 (5 bases). Germline V gives CDR1 SNHLY, CDR2 FYNNEI. Trimming took 0 bases from V and 4 from J, leaving 5 bases between them. The length of the CDR3 is 13 residues. CDR3 residues: CASSEARADTQYF. The CDR3 coding sequence is TGTGCCAGCAGTGAAGCGCGGGCAGATACGCAGTATTTT.

The J gene is TRBJ2-2, the V gene TRBV6-1; 7 nucleotides match TRBD1. The CDR3 consists of 16 residues. The junction had 8 bases not matched to a gene; V was cut back by 5 bases and J by 2 bases. Germline V gene lookup returns CDR1 MNHNS and CDR2 SASEGT. DNA of the CDR3: TGTGCCAGCAGTAAAGACAGGGTACGAAACACCGGGGAGCTGTTTTTT. The encoded protein is CASSKDRVRNTGELFF.

The CDR3 here is CASSIRTPYQETQYF. In DNA form, the CDR3 reads TGCGCCAGCAGCATCCGAACACCGTACCAAGAGACCCAGTACTTC. This chain connects TRBV5-1 to TRBJ2-5; D is uncertain. The V gene's germline CDR1 is SGHRS and CDR2 YFSETQ. The V end was cut by 4 bases, the J end by 0 bases, with 13 bases between. The CDR3 contains 15 residues.

V gene TRBV6-5 combines with J gene TRBJ1-3; 7 bases are a match to TRBD1. The CDR3 loop spans 15 amino acids. CDR1 and CDR2 from the germline V gene are MNHEY and SVGAGI. With V trimmed by 7 bases and J by 5 bases, 11 bases remained unmatched. For the CDR3, the DNA is TGTGCCAGCATTCCTGACCGGGACAGAAGAAACACCATATATTTT. The encoded protein is CASIPDRDRRNTIYF.

This chain uses TRBV29-1 with TRBJ2-3; 10 bases fit TRBD1. Per germline, CDR1 SQVTM and CDR2 ANQGSEA. The CDR3 contains 14 residues. Trimming at V came to 6 bases and at J to 6 bases, leaving 9 bases not matched to a gene. CDR3 region: CSVGVTGGVDTQYF. CDR3 nucleotide sequence: TGCAGCGTCGGGGTGACAGGGGGCGTCGATACGCAGTATTTT.

The chain couples TRBV27 to TRBJ2-1; 8 bases match TRBD2. CDR1 is MNHEY, CDR2 SMNVEV, per germline (reference sequence). V was pared by 3 bases and J by 4 bases, with 5 bases of the junction left unmatched. The CDR3 is 15 amino acids. In DNA, the CDR3 is TGTGCCAGCAGTTTCTCGGTAGCGGGATACAATGAGCAGTTCTTC. Its translation is CASSFSVAGYNEQFF.

The chain employs TRBV9 and TRBJ2-3; D is ambiguous. Looked up from germline, CDR1 is SGDLS and CDR2 is YYNGEE. This CDR3 is built from 13 residues. Between the trimmed V and J ends, which lost 0 bases and 7 bases, there was a span of 9 bases. The CDR3 nucleotides read TGTGCCAGCAGCGTAGAACTAAGCTATACGCAGTATTTT. Its translation is CASSVELSYTQYF. The full variable domain, in which reference TRBV9 and TRBJ2-3 provide the parts outside the CDR3, is DSGVTQTPKHLITATGQRVTLRCSPRSGDLSVYWYQQSLDQGLQFLIQYYNGEERAKGNILERFSAQQFPDLHSELNLSSLELGDSALYFCASSVELSYTQYFGPGTRLTVL.

This clone is a singleton in its sample. The chain uses TRBV2 and TRBJ1-2, with D hard to call. The V end lost 3 bases, the J end lost 4 bases, and 12 bases lay between the germline ends. This CDR3 has 14 residues. Germline values: CDR1 SNHLY, CDR2 FYNNEI. The CDR3 region is CASSDTVTVYGYTF. For the CDR3, the DNA is TGTGCCAGCAGTGATACAGTTACAGTCTATGGCTACACCTTC.